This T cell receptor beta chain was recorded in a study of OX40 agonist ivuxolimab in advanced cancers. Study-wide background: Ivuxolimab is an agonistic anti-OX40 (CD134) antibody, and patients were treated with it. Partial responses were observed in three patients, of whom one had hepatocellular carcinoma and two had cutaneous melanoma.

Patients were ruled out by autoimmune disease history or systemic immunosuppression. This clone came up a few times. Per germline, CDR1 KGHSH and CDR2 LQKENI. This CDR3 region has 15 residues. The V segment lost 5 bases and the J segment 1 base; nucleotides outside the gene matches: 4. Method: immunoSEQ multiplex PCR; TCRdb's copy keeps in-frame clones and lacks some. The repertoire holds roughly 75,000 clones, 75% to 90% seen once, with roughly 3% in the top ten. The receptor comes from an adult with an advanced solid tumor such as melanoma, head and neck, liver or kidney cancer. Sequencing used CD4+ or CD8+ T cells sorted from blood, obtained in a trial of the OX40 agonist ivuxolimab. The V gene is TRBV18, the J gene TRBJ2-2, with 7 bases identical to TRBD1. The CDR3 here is CASSDRDRNTGELFF. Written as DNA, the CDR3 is TGTGCCAGCTCAGACCGGGACAGGAACACCGGGGAGCTGTTTTTT.